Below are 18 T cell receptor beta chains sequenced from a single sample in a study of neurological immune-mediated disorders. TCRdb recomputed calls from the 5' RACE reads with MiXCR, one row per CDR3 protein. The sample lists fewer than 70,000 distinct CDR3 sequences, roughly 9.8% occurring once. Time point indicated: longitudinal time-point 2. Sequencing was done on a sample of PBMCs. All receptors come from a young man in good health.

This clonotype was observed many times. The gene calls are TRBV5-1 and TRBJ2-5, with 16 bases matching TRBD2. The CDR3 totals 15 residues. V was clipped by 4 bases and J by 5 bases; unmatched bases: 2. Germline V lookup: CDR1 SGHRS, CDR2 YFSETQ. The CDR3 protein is CASSTGLAGGETQYF. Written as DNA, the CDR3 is TGCGCCAGCAGCACGGGACTAGCGGGAGGGGAGACCCAGTACTTC.

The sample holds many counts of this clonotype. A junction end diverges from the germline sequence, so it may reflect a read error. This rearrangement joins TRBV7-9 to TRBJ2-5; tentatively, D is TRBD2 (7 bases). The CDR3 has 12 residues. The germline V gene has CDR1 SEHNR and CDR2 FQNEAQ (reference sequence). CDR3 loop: CASSLTGGHQGF. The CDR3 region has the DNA TGTGCCAGCAGCTTAACGGGGGGCCATCAGGGCTTC.

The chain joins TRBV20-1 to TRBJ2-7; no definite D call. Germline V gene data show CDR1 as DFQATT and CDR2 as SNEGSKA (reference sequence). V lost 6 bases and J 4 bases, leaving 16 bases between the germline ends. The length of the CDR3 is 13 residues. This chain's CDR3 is CSAPQTLKYEQYF. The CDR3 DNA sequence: TGCAGTGCGCCCCAGACCCTAAAATACGAGCAGTACTTC.

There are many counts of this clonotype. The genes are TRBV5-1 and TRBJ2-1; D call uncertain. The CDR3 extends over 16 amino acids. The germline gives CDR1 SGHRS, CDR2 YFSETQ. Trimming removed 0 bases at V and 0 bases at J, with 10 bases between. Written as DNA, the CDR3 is TGCGCCAGCAGCTTGGACGTACCGAGCTCCTACAATGAGCAGTTCTTC. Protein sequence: CASSLDVPSSYNEQFF.

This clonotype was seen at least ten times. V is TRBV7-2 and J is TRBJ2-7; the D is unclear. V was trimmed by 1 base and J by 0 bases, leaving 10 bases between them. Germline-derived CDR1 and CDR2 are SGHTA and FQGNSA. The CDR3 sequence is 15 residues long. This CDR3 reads CASSLDSRPSYEQYF. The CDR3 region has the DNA TGTGCCAGCAGCTTAGACAGTCGACCCTCCTACGAGCAGTACTTC.

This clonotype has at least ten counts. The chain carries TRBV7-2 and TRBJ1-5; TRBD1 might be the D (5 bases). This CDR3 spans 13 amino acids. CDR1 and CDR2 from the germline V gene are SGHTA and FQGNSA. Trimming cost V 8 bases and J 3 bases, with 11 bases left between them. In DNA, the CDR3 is TGTGCCAGCTCAACAGGCCCCAATCAGCCCCAGCATTTT. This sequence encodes CASSTGPNQPQHF.

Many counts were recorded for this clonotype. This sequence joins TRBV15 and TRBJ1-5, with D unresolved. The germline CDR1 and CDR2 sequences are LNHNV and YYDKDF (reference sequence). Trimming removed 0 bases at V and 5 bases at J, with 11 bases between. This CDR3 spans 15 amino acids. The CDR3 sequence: CATSREVVNYQPQHF. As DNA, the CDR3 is TGTGCCACCAGCAGAGAAGTAGTAAATTATCAGCCCCAGCATTTT.

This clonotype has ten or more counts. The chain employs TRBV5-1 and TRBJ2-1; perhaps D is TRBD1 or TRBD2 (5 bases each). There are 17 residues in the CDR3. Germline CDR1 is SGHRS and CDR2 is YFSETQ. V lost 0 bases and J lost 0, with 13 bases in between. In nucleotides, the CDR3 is TGCGCCAGCAGCTTGGCGAGGGCAGGGAGCTCCTACAATGAGCAGTTCTTC. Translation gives CASSLARAGSSYNEQFF.

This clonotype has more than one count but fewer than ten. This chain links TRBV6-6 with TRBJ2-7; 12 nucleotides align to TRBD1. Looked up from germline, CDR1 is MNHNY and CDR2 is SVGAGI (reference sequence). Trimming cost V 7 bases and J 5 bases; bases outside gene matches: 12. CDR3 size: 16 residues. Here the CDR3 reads CASTPGPGQGAHEQYF. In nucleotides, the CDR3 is TGTGCCAGCACTCCAGGTCCGGGACAGGGGGCCCACGAGCAGTACTTC.

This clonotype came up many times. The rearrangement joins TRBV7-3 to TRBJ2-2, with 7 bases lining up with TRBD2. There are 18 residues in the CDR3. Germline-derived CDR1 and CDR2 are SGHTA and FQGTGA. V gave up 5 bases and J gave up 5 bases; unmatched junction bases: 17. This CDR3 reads CASSTDPQDGRRTGELFF. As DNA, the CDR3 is TGTGCCAGCAGCACCGATCCCCAAGACGGGAGGAGAACCGGGGAGCTGTTTTTT.

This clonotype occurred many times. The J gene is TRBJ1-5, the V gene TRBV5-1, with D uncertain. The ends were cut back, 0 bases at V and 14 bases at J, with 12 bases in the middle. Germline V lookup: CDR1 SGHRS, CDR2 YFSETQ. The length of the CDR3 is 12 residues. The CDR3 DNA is TGCGCCAGCAGCTTGGATTCTGGAGTTAAGCATTTT. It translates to CASSLDSGVKHF.

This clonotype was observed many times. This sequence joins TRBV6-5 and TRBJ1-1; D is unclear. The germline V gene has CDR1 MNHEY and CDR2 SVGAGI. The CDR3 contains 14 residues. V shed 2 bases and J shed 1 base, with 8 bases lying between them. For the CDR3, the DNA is TGTGCCAGCAGTTACAAGACGTCGAACACTGAAGCTTTCTTT. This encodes CASSYKTSNTEAFF.

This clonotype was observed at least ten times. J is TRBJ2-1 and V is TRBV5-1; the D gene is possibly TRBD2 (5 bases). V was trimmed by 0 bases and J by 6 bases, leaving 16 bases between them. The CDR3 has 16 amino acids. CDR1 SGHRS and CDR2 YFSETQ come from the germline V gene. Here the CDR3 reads CASSLGTAEGVNEQFF. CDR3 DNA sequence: TGCGCCAGCAGCTTGGGGACGGCTGAGGGCGTCAATGAGCAGTTCTTC.

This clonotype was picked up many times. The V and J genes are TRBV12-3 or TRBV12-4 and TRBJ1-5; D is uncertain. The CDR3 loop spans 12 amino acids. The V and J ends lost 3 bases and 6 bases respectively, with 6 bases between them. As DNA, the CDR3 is TGTGCCAGCAGTTTCGTGAGTCAGCCCCAGCATTTT. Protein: CASSFVSQPQHF.

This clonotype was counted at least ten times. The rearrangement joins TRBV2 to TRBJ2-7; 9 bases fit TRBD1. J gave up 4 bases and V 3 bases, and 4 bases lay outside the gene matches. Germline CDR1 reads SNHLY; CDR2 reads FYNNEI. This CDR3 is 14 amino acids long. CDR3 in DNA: TGTGCCAGCAGTGACCCACAGGGGGCTTACGAGCAGTACTTC. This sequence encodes CASSDPQGAYEQYF. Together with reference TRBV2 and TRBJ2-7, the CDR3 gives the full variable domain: EPEVTQTPSHQVTQMGQEVILRCVPISNHLYFYWYRQILGQKVEFLVSFYNNEISEKSEIFDDQFSVERPDGSNFTLKIRSTKLEDSAMYFCASSDPQGAYEQYFGPGTRLTVT.

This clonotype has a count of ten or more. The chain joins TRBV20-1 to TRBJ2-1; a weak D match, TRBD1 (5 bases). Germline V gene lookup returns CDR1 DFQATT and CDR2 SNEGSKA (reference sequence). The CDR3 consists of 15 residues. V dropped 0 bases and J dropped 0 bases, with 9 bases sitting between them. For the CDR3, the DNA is TGCAGTGCTAGAGAGGAAGGGGCCTCCTACAATGAGCAGTTCTTC. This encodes CSAREEGASYNEQFF.

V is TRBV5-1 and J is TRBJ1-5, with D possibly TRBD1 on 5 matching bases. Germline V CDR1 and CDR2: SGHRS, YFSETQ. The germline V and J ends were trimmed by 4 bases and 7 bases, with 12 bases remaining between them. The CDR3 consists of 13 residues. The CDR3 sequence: CASSMEEGQPQHF. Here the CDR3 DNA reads TGCGCCAGCAGCATGGAGGAGGGGCAGCCCCAGCATTTT.

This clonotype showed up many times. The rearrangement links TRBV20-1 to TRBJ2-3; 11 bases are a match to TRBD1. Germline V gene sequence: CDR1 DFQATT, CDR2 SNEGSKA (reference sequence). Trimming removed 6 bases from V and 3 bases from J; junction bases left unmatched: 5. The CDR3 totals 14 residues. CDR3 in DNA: TGCAGTGCCCGGACAGGGGGCGGGACAGATACGCAGTATTTT. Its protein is CSARTGGGTDTQYF.